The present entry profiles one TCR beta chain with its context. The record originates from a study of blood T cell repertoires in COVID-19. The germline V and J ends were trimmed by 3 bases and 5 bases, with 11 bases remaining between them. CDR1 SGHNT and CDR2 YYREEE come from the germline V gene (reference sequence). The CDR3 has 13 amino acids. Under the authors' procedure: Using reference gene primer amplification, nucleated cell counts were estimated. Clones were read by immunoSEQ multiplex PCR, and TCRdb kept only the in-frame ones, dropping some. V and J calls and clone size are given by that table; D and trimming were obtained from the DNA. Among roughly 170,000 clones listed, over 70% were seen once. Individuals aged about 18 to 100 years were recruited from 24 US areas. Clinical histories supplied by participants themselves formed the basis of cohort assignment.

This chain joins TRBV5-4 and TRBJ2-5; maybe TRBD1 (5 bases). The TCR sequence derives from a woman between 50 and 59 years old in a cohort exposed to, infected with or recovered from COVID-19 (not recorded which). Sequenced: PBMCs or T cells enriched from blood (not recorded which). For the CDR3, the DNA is TGTGCCAGCAGCTCCCAGGGTTTTGAGACCCAGTACTTC. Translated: CASSSQGFETQYF.